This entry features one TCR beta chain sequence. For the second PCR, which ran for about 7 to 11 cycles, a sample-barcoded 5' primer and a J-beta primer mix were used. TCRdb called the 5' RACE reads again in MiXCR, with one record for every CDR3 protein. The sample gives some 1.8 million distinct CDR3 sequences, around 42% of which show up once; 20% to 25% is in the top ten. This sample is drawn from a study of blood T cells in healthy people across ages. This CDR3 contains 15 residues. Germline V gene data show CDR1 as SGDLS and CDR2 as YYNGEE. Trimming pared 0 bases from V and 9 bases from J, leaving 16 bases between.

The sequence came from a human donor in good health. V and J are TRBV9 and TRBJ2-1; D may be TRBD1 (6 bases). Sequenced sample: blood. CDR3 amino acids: CASSVGQVYGAEQFF. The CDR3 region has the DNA TGTGCCAGCAGCGTAGGACAGGTTTACGGGGCTGAGCAGTTCTTC.